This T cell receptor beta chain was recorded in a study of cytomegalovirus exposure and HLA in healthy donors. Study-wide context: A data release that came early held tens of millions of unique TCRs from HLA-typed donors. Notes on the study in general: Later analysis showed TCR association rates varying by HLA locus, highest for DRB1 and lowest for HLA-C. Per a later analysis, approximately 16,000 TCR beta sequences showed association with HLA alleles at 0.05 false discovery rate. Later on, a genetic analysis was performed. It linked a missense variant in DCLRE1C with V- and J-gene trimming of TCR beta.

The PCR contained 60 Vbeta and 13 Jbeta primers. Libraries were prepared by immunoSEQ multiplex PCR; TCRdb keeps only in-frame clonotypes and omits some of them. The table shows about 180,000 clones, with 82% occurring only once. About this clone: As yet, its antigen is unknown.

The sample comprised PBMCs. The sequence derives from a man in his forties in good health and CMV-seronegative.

The chain's CDR3 is CASSYPQGAVGELFF. The CDR3 DNA follows: TGTGCCAGCAGTTATCCACAGGGGGCGGTCGGGGAGCTGTTTTTT. V is TRBV6-6 and J is TRBJ2-2; 9 bases fit TRBD1. The germline V gene has CDR1 MNHNY and CDR2 SVGAGI (reference sequence). J gave up 7 bases and V 3 bases, and 6 bases lay outside the gene matches. This CDR3 has 15 residues.